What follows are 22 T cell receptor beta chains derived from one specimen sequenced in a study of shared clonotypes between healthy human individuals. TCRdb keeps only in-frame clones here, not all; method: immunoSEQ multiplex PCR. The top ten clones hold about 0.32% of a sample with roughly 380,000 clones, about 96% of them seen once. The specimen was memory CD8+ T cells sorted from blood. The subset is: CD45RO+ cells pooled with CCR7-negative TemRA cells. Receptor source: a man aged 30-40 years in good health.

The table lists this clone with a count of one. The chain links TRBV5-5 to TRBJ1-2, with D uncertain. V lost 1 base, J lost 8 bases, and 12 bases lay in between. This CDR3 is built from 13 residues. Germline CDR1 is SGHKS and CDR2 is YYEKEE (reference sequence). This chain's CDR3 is CASSLRSGGGYTF. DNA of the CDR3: TGTGCCAGCAGCTTGAGGTCAGGTGGGGGCTACACCTTC.

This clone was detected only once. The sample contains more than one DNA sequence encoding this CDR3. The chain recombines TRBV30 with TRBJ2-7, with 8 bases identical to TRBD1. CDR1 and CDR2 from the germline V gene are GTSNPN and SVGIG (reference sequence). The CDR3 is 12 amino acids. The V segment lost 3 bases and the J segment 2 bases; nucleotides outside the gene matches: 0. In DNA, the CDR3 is TGTGCCTGGAGACAGGGGGCCTACGAGCAGTACTTC. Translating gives CAWRQGAYEQYF.

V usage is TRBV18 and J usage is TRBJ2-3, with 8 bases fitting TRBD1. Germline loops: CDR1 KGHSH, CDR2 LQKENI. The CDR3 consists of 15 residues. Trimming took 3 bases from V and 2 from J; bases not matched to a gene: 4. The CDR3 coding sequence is TGTGCCAGCTCACCTGGACAGGGACACACAGATACGCAGTATTTT. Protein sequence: CASSPGQGHTDTQYF.

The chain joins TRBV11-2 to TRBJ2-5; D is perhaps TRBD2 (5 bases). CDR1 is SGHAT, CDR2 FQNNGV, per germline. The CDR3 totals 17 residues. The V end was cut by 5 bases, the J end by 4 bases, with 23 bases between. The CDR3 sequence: CASSARVGSLVRETQYF. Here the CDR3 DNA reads TGTGCCAGCAGCGCGAGGGTTGGGAGTTTGGTTAGAGAGACCCAGTACTTC.

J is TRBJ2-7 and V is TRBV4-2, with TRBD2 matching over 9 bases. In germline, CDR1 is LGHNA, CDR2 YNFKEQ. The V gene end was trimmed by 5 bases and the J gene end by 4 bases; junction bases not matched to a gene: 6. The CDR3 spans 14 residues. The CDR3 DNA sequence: TGTGCCAGCAGCGTAGCGGGAGCATCATACGAGCAGTACTTC. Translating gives CASSVAGASYEQYF.

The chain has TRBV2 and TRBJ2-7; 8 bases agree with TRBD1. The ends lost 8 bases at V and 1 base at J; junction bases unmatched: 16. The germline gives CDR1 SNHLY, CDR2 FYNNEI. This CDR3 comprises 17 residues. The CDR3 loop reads CASGAVSADRGSYEQYF. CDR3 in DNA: TGTGCCAGCGGGGCCGTGAGTGCCGACAGGGGATCCTACGAGCAGTACTTC.

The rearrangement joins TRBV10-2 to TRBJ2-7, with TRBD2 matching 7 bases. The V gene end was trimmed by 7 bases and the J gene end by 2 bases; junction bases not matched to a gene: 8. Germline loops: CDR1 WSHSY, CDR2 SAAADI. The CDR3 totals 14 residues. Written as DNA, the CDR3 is TGCGCCAGCAAATGGGGGGAGGGCCCCTACGAGCAGTACTTC. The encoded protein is CASKWGEGPYEQYF.

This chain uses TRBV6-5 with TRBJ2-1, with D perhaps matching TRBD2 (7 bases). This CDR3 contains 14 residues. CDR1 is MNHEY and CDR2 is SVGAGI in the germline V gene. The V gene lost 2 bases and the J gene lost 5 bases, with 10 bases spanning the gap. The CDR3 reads CASSYGRGDNEQFF. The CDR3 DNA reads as TGTGCCAGCAGTTACGGGAGGGGGGACAATGAGCAGTTCTTC.

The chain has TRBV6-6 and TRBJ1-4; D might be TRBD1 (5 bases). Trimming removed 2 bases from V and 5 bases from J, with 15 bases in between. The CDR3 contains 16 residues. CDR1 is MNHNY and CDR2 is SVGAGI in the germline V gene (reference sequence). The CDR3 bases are TGTGCCAGCAGTTACGAATCGCACCCAGGGAATGAAAAACTGTTTTTT. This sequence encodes CASSYESHPGNEKLFF.

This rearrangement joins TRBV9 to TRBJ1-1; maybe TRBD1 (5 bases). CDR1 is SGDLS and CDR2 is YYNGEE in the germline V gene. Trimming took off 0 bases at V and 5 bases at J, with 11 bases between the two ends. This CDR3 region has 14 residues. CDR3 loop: CASSVEERGTEAFF. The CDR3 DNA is TGTGCCAGCAGCGTAGAGGAAAGGGGAACTGAAGCTTTCTTT.

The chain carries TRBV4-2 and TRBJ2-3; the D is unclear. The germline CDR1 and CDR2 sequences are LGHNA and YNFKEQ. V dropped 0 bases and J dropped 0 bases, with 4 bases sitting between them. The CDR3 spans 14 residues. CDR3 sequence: CASSQDDSTDTQYF. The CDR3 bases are TGTGCCAGCAGCCAAGATGACAGCACAGATACGCAGTATTTT.

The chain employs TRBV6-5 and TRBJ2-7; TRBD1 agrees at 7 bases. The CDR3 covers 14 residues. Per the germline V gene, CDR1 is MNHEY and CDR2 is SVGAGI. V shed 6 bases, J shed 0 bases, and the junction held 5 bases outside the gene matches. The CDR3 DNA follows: TGTGCCAGCAGGGGGACAGCCACCTCCTACGAGCAGTACTTC. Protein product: CASRGTATSYEQYF.

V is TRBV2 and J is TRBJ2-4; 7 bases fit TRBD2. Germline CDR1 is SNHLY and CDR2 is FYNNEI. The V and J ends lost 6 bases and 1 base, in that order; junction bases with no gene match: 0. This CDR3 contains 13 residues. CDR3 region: CASSGGAKNIQYF. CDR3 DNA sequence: TGTGCCAGCAGCGGGGGGGCCAAAAACATTCAGTACTTC.

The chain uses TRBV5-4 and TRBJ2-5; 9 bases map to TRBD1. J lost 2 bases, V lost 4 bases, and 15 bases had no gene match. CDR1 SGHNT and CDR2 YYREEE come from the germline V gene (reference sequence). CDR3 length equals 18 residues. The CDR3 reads CASSLEVGRQGGQETQYF. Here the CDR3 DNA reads TGTGCCAGCAGCCTTGAAGTGGGGCGACAGGGGGGTCAAGAGACCCAGTACTTC. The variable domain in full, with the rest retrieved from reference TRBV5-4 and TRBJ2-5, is ETGVTQSPTHLIKTRGQQVTLRCSSQSGHNTVSWYQQALGQGPQFIFQYYREEENGRGNFPPRFSGLQFPNYSSELNVNALELDDSALYLCASSLEVGRQGGQETQYFGPGTRLLVL.

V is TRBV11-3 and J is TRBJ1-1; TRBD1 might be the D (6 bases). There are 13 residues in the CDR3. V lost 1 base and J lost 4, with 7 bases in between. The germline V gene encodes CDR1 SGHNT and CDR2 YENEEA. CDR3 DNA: TGTGCCAGCAGCTTAGGGGGGCCCACTGAAGCTTTCTTT. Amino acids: CASSLGGPTEAFF.

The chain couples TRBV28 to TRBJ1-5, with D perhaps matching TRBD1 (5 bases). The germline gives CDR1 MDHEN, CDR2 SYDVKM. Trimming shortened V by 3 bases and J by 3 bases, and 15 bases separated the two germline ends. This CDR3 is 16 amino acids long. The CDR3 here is CASSFVAGGPNQPQHF. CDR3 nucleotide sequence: TGTGCCAGCAGTTTCGTCGCGGGGGGACCCAATCAGCCCCAGCATTTT.

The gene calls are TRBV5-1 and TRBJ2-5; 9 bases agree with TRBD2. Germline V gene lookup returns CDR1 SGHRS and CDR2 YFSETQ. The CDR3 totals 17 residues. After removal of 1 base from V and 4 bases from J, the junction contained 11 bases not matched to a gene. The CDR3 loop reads CASSLIWQASGTETQYF. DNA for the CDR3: TGCGCCAGCAGCTTGATCTGGCAAGCTAGCGGGACAGAGACCCAGTACTTC.

CDR3 residues: CASSGRLPQETQYF. The CDR3 DNA reads TGTGCCAGCAGTGGCAGACTACCCCAAGAGACCCAGTACTTC. The chain combines TRBV6-1 with TRBJ2-5; D is possibly TRBD2 (5 bases). This CDR3 comprises 14 residues. Trimming removed 4 bases at V and 1 base at J, with 10 bases between. In germline, CDR1 is MNHNS, CDR2 SASEGT.

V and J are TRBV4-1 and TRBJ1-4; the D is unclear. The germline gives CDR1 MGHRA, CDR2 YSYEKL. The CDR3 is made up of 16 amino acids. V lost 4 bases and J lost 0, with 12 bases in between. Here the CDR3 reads CASSRTTAATNEKLFF. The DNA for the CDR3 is TGCGCCAGCAGCCGGACGACGGCTGCAACTAATGAAAAACTGTTTTTT.

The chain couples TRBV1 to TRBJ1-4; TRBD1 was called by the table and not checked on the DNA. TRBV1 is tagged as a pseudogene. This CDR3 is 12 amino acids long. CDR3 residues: CTSSQANEKLFF. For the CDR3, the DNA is TGCACCAGCAGCCAAGCAAATGAAAAACTGTTTTTT.

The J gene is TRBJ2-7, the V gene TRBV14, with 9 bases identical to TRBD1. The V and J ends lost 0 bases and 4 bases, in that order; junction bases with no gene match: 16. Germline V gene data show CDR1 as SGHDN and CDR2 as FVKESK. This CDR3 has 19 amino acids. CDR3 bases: TGTGCCAGCAGCCAAGATCCCCAAACAGGGGGCCTACCTACATACGAGCAGTACTTC. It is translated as CASSQDPQTGGLPTYEQYF.

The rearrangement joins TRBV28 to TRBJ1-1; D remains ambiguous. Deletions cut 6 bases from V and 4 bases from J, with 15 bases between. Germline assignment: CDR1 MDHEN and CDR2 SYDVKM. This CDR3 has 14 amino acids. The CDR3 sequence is CASSFTRRSTEAFF. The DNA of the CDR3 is TGTGCCAGCAGCTTCACTAGGCGTAGCACTGAAGCTTTCTTT.